Presented here are 18 T cell receptor beta chains from one specimen sequenced in a study of blood T cell repertoires in COVID-19. Clones were read by immunoSEQ multiplex PCR, and TCRdb kept only the in-frame ones, dropping some. The data contain 330,000 or so clones, around 90% of them singletons. The sample comprised PBMCs or T cells enriched from blood (not recorded which). These receptors all stem from a young woman who had recovered from COVID-19.

This clone was counted only a few times. The CDR3 loop is CASSPNPVTGYGYTF. CDR3 sequence (DNA): TGTGCCAGCAGCCCCAACCCAGTAACGGGATATGGCTACACCTTC. The chain is built from TRBV11-2 and TRBJ1-2, with no clear D. CDR1 is SGHAT and CDR2 is FQNNGV in the germline V gene. The V gene lost 5 bases and the J gene lost 5 bases, with 18 bases spanning the gap. The CDR3 is 15 residues long.

This chain joins TRBV4-3 and TRBJ2-2, with D tentatively TRBD2 (6 bases). V lost 1 base, J lost 15 bases, and 24 bases lay in between. CDR3 length equals 16 residues. In germline, CDR1 is LGHNA, CDR2 YSLEER. The CDR3 nucleotides read TGCGCCAGCAGCCAAGTTAGCAGGGATCGGCGGGGTAGGGTGTTTTTT. Its protein is CASSQVSRDRRGRVFF.

This chain uses TRBV28 with TRBJ1-1, with TRBD1 identical over 10 bases. Trimming removed 3 bases from V and 11 bases from J; junction bases left unmatched: 3. CDR1 MDHEN and CDR2 SYDVKM come from the germline V gene. The CDR3 loop spans 12 amino acids. For the CDR3, the DNA is TGTGCCAGCAGTTTCCGGGACAGGGGTGCTTTCTTT. It codes for CASSFRDRGAFF.

This chain uses TRBV5-6 with TRBJ1-6; 10 bases map to TRBD1. The length of the CDR3 is 15 residues. Germline V gene lookup returns CDR1 SGHDT and CDR2 YYEEEE. Trimming removed 4 bases from V and 8 bases from J; junction bases left unmatched: 6. CDR3 nucleotides: TGTGCCAGCAGCCCCGGGACAGGGGTGTATTCACCCCTCCACTTT. This gives the protein CASSPGTGVYSPLHF.

The rearrangement uses TRBV5-1 and TRBJ2-5; 9 positions agree with TRBD2. The CDR3 length is 13 residues. The V segment lost 4 bases and the J segment 3 bases; nucleotides outside the gene matches: 1. Looked up from germline, CDR1 is SGHRS and CDR2 is YFSETQ. This chain's CDR3 is CASSPSGEETQYF. CDR3 bases: TGCGCCAGCAGCCCTAGCGGGGAAGAGACCCAGTACTTC. Full variable domain (missing parts from reference TRBV5-1 and TRBJ2-5): KAGVTQTPRYLIKTRGQQVTLSCSPISGHRSVSWYQQTPGQGLQFLFEYFSETQRNKGNFPGRFSGRQFSNSRSEMNVSTLELGDSALYLCASSPSGEETQYFGPGTRLLVL.

This rearrangement joins TRBV5-6 to TRBJ1-2; D is undetermined. V was clipped by 1 base and J by 3 bases, with 7 bases between them. The V gene's germline CDR1 is SGHDT and CDR2 YYEEEE. The CDR3 runs to 13 residues. CDR3 amino acids: CASSLNGDYGYTF. The CDR3 bases are TGTGCCAGCAGCTTGAACGGAGACTATGGCTACACCTTC.

CDR3 nucleotide sequence: TGTGCCAGCAGCGTCTCACAGGGGCTAAGGGAGACCCAGTACTTC. Translated: CASSVSQGLRETQYF. This chain uses TRBV11-3 with TRBJ2-5; 7 bases are shared with TRBD1. The V gene's germline CDR1 is SGHNT and CDR2 YENEEA. The CDR3 is 15 amino acids. The junction had 11 bases not matched to a gene; V was cut back by 5 bases and J by 5 bases.

The chain uses TRBV28 and TRBJ2-3; 8 nucleotides match TRBD2. CDR1 MDHEN and CDR2 SYDVKM come from the germline V gene. V shed 6 bases and J 1 base; nucleotides not matched to a gene: 6. The CDR3 sequence is 15 residues long. CDR3 protein: CASRGAGEGTDTQYF. CDR3 coding DNA: TGTGCCAGCAGGGGAGCGGGAGAAGGCACAGATACGCAGTATTTT.

The genes are TRBV21-1 and TRBJ2-2; TRBD2, as called in the table, went unchecked against the DNA. TRBV21-1 represents a pseudogene. This CDR3 contains 23 residues. The CDR3 DNA reads as TGTGCCAGCAGCAAGCGACTAGCGGGGGGGCCTGTGTTCCGTGCCTCGGTTCCCGGGGAGCTGTTTTTT. This translates into CASSKRLAGGPVFRASVPGELFF.

V and J are TRBV15 and TRBJ2-7; possibly TRBD1 for D (6 bases). CDR3 size: 15 residues. V was shortened by 1 base and J by 1 base, with 11 bases between the two germline ends. Per the germline V gene, CDR1 is LNHNV and CDR2 is YYDKDF (reference sequence). Here the CDR3 reads CATSRGSTGSYEQYF. In DNA, the CDR3 is TGTGCCACCAGCAGAGGGAGTACAGGGTCCTACGAGCAGTACTTC.

The rearrangement uses TRBV27 and TRBJ1-1; 9 positions match TRBD1. Trimming removed 5 bases from V and 0 bases from J; junction bases left unmatched: 4. The CDR3 consists of 15 residues. Germline-derived CDR1 and CDR2 are MNHEY and SMNVEV (reference sequence). The CDR3 region is CASSPGTGMNTEAFF. As DNA, the CDR3 is TGTGCCAGCAGTCCTGGGACAGGGATGAACACTGAAGCTTTCTTT.

The chain has TRBV5-1 and TRBJ2-6; no reliable D call. From germline, CDR1 is SGHRS and CDR2 YFSETQ. V shed 3 bases and J shed 4 bases, with 8 bases lying between them. The CDR3 is 14 amino acids. The CDR3 reads CASSSSVGANVLTF. The CDR3 region has the DNA TGCGCCAGCAGCTCCTCTGTGGGGGCCAACGTCCTGACTTTC.

The V and J genes are TRBV2 and TRBJ1-2, with 9 bases lining up with TRBD1. The ends lost 7 bases at V and 5 bases at J; junction bases unmatched: 14. There are 16 residues in the CDR3. Germline values: CDR1 SNHLY, CDR2 FYNNEI. CDR3 region: CASNPAGNRGPYGYTF. CDR3 sequence (DNA): TGTGCCAGCAACCCTGCTGGGAACAGGGGGCCTTATGGCTACACCTTC.

This chain connects TRBV3-1 (or the pseudogene TRBV3-2) to TRBJ2-5; TRBD2 matches at 9 bases. CDR3 length: 18 residues. V shed 5 bases and J 0 bases; nucleotides not matched to a gene: 13. Per the germline V gene, CDR1 is LGHDT and CDR2 is YNNKEL (reference sequence). The CDR3, as DNA: TGTGCCAGCAGCAGGATAGCGGGGGAGCCCGGTAACCAAGAGACCCAGTACTTC. Its protein product is CASSRIAGEPGNQETQYF.

The chain combines TRBV9 with TRBJ2-2; the match to TRBD1 covers 9 bases. The CDR3 extends over 15 amino acids. CDR1 and CDR2 from the germline V gene are SGDLS and YYNGEE. Germline trimming cut 0 bases from V and 7 bases from J; bases unmatched to any gene: 4. The CDR3 DNA reads TGTGCCAGCAGCGTAGGGGGGACAGGGAACGGGGAGCTGTTTTTT. Amino acids: CASSVGGTGNGELFF.

This clone appeared once. V and J are TRBV28 and TRBJ1-2; 8 bases are shared with TRBD1. Per the germline V gene, CDR1 is MDHEN and CDR2 is SYDVKM. The V gene end was trimmed by 7 bases and the J gene end by 6 bases; junction bases not matched to a gene: 10. The CDR3 runs to 14 residues. CDR3 in DNA: TGTGCCAGCATAGTCACAGGGGGTTGGGATGGCTACACCTTC. Translated, it gives CASIVTGGWDGYTF.

The chain is built from TRBV5-1 and TRBJ1-2; tentatively, D is TRBD1 (5 bases). The CDR3 contains 13 residues. V lost 3 bases, J lost 6 bases, and 12 bases lay in between. CDR1 and CDR2 (germline): SGHRS, YFSETQ. The CDR3 DNA reads as TGCGCCAGCAGCTGGGGGTCGGGGGATGGCTACACCTTC. This codes for CASSWGSGDGYTF.

The genes are TRBV18 and TRBJ2-2; D is undetermined. Germline V gene sequence: CDR1 KGHSH, CDR2 LQKENI. The CDR3 loop spans 15 amino acids. Trimming left V 6 bases short and J 3 bases short, with 14 bases between. The DNA for the CDR3 is TGTGCCAGCTCTCCATCACTACCTTACACCGGGGAGCTGTTTTTT. Translation gives CASSPSLPYTGELFF. Looking up the rest from reference TRBV18 and TRBJ2-2 gives the full variable domain: NAGVMQNPRHLVRRRGQEARLRCSPMKGHSHVYWYRQLPEEGLKFMVYLQKENIIDESGMPKERFSAEFPKEGPSILRIQQVVRGDSAAYFCASSPSLPYTGELFFGEGSRLTVL.